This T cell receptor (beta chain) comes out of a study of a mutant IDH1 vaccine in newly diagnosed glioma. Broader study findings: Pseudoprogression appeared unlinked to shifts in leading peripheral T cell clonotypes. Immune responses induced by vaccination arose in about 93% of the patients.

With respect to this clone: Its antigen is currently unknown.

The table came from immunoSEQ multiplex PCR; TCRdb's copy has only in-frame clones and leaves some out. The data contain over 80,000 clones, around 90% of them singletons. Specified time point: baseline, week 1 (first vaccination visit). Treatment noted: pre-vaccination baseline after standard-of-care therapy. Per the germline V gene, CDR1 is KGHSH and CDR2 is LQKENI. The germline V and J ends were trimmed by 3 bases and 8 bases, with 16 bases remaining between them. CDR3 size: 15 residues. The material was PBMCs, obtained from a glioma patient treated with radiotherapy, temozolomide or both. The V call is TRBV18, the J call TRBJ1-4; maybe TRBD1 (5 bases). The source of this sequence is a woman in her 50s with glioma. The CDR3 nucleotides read TGTGCCAGCTCACCGGGGCAGCCAGGCGAGGAAAAACTGTTTTTT. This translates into CASSPGQPGEEKLFF. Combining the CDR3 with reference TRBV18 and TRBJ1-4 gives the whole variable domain NAGVMQNPRHLVRRRGQEARLRCSPMKGHSHVYWYRQLPEEGLKFMVYLQKENIIDESGMPKERFSAEFPKEGPSILRIQQVVRGDSAAYFCASSPGQPGEEKLFFGSGTQLSVL.